A selection of T cell receptor beta chains follows, all from one sample in a study of shared clonotypes between healthy human individuals. Generated by immunoSEQ multiplex PCR, the TCRdb table keeps only in-frame clones and is missing some. The sample has 2 million to 2.5 million clones; approximately 96% are singletons. Source material: naive CD4+ T cells sorted from blood. The source of these receptors is a man in his late teens or twenties in good health. Both conserved end residues are part of each CDR3. The D gene is left open where the match is weak. Clone size is not always given. Where it is, it says once, few, many or a class for expanded clones.

CDR3nt: TGTGCCATCAGTGAGTTAGCCATGAACACTGAAGCTTTCTTT; CDR3aa: CAISELAMNTEAFF; j_gene: TRBJ1-1; len: 14; abundance: NA; d_gene: NA; v_gene: TRBV10-3
CDR3nt: TGTGCCAGCAGCTTAGGACAAGCCCGCGGGGAGCTGTTTTTT; CDR3aa: CASSLGQARGELFF; j_gene: TRBJ2-2; len: 14; abundance: once; d_gene: NA; v_gene: TRBV5-8
CDR3nt: TGTGCCAGCAGTTACTCGAGGAGCGAGCTGTATTTT; CDR3aa: CASSYSRSELYF; j_gene: TRBJ2-3; len: 12; abundance: NA; d_gene: NA; v_gene: TRBV6-6
CDR3nt: TGTGCCAGCAGCCAGGGGACTAGCGGCTACAATGAGCAGTTCTTC; CDR3aa: CASSQGTSGYNEQFF; j_gene: TRBJ2-1; len: 15; abundance: once; d_gene: TRBD2; v_gene: TRBV14
CDR3nt: TGCGCCAGCAGCCCTGGGGGAGCGGCCCACAATGAGCAGTTCTTC; CDR3aa: CASSPGGAAHNEQFF; j_gene: TRBJ2-1; len: 15; abundance: NA; d_gene: NA; v_gene: TRBV5-1
CDR3nt: TGTGCCAGCAGCCCCGAGGGAGGGATCGACGAGCAGTACTTC; CDR3aa: CASSPEGGIDEQYF; j_gene: TRBJ2-7; len: 14; abundance: NA; d_gene: TRBD2; v_gene: TRBV7-2
CDR3nt: TGCGCCAGCAGCCCAGGGACTAGCGGGGGGACCTTCACAGATACGCAGTATTTT; CDR3aa: CASSPGTSGGTFTDTQYF; j_gene: TRBJ2-3; len: 18; abundance: NA; d_gene: TRBD2; v_gene: TRBV5-1
CDR3nt: TGTGCCAGCAGCTTAGTGGGGGTAGGGTCCCAAGAGACCCAGTACTTC; CDR3aa: CASSLVGVGSQETQYF; j_gene: TRBJ2-5; len: 16; abundance: NA; d_gene: NA; v_gene: TRBV7-2
CDR3nt: TGTGCCAGTAACAGGGAGGTGAATCAGCCCCAGCATTTT; CDR3aa: CASNREVNQPQHF; j_gene: TRBJ1-5; len: 13; abundance: once; d_gene: NA; v_gene: TRBV2
CDR3nt: TGCGCCAGCAGCTTGGCTGACGCACCCTACGAGCAGTACTTC; CDR3aa: CASSLADAPYEQYF; j_gene: TRBJ2-7; len: 14; abundance: NA; d_gene: NA; v_gene: TRBV5-1
CDR3nt: TGCAGCGTCGAGGATGAAGGAGGGGGCTACAATGAGCAGTTCTTC; CDR3aa: CSVEDEGGGYNEQFF; j_gene: TRBJ2-1; len: 15; abundance: NA; d_gene: NA; v_gene: TRBV29-1
CDR3nt: TGTGCCAGCAGTTACAGTGCCACTAACTATGGCTACACCTTC; CDR3aa: CASSYSATNYGYTF; j_gene: TRBJ1-2; len: 14; abundance: NA; d_gene: NA; v_gene: TRBV6-5
CDR3nt: TGTGCCAGCGCGGGGGGGCTCGAGACCCAGTACTTC; CDR3aa: CASAGGLETQYF; j_gene: TRBJ2-5; len: 12; abundance: NA; d_gene: TRBD2; v_gene: TRBV28
CDR3nt: TGTGCCAGCAGTTCTTTAAATGAGCAGTTCTTC; CDR3aa: CASSSLNEQFF; j_gene: TRBJ2-1; len: 11; abundance: NA; d_gene: NA; v_gene: TRBV5-4